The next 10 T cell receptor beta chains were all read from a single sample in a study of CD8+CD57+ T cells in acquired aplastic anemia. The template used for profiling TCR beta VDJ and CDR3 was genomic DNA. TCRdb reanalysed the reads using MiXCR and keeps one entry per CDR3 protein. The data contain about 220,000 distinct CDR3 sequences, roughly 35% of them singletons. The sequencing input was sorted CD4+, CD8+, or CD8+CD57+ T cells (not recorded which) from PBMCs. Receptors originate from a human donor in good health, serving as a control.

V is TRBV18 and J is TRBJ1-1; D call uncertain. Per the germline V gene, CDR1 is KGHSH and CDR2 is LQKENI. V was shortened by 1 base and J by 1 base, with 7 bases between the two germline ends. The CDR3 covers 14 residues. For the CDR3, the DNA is TGTGCCAGCTCACCACAGGAGACGAACACTGAAGCTTTCTTT. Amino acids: CASSPQETNTEAFF.

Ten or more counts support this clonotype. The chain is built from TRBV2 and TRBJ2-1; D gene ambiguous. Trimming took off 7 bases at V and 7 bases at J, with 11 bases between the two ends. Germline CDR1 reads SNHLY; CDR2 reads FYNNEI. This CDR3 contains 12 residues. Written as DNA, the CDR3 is TGTGCCAGCACCGTAGGTGGGAATGAGCAGTTCTTC. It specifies CASTVGGNEQFF.

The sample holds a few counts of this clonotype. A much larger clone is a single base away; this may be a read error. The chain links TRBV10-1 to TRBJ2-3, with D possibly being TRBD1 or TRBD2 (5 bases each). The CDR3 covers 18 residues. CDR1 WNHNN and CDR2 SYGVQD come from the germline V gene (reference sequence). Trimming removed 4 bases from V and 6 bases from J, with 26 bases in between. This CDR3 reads CASSGGTWAEGLPDTQYF. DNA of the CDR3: TGCGCCAGCAGTGGTGGGACCTGGGCGGAAGGGCTTCCCGATACGCAGTATTTT.

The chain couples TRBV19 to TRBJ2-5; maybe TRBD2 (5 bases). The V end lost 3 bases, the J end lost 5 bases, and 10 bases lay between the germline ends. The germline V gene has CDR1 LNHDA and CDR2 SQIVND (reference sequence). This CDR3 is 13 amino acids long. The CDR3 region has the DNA TGTGCCAGTAGTATTTCGGGGTATGAGACCCAGTACTTC. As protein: CASSISGYETQYF.

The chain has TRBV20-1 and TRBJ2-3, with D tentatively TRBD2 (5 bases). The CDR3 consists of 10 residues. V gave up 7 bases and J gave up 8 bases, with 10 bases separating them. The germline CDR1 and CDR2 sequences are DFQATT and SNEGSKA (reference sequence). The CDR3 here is CSGGAGTQYF. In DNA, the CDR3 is TGCAGTGGGGGAGCAGGTACGCAGTATTTT.

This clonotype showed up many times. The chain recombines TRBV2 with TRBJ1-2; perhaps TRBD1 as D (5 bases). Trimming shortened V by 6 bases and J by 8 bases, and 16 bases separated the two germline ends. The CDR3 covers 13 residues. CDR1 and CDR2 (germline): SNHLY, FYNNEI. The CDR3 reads CASRTGLGWGYTF. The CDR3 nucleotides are TGTGCCAGCAGGACGGGACTAGGCTGGGGCTACACCTTC.

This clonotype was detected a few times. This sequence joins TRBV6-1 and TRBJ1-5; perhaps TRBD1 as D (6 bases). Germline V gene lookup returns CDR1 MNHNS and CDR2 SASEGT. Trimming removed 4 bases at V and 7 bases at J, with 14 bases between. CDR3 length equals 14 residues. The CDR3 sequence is CASSAQGLEQPQHF. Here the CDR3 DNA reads TGTGCCAGCAGTGCACAGGGATTGGAGCAGCCCCAGCATTTT.

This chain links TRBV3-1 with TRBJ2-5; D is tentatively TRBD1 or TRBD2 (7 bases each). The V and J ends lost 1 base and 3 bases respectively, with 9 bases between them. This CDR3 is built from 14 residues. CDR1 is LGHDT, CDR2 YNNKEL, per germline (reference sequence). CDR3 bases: TGTGCCAGCAGCCAAGCAGGGGGGGAAGAGACCCAGTACTTC. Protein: CASSQAGGEETQYF.

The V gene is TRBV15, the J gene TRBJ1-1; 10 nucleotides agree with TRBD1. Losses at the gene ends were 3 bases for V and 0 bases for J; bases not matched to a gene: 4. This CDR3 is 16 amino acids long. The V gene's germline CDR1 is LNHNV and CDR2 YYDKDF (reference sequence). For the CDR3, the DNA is TGTGCCACCAGCAGGGACAGGGGGTGGCTGAACACTGAAGCTTTCTTT. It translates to CATSRDRGWLNTEAFF.

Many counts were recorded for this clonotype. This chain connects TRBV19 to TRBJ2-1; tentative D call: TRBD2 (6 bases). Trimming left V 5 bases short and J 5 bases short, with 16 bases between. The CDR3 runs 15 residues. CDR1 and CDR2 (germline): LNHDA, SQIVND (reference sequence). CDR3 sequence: CASSYRGELDNEQFF. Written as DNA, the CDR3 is TGTGCCAGTAGTTACCGCGGGGAGTTGGACAATGAGCAGTTCTTC.